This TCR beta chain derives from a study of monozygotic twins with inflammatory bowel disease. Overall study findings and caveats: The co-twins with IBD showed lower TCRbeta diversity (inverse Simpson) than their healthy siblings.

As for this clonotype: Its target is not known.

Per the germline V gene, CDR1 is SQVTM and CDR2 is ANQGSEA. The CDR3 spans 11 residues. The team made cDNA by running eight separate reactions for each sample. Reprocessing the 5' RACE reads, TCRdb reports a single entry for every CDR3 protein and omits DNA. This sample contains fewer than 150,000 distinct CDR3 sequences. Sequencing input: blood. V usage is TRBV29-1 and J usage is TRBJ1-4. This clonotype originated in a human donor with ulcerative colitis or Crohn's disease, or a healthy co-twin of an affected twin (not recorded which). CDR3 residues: CSVGENEKLFF.